This T cell receptor (beta chain) stems from a study of blood T cells in healthy people across ages. Study-wide findings and caveats: Per million T cells, the diversity of TCR beta decreased roughly linearly as age advanced. Versus aged donors, long-lived donors had higher diversity and more naive CD4+ cells. The unknown donor CMV status may have confounded expanded clonotype changes. Observed TCR beta diversity showed a strong correlation with the percentage of naive T cells as measured by flow cytometry.

The use of a sample-barcoded 5' primer and a J-beta primer mix characterized a second PCR of 7 to 11 cycles. TCRdb used MiXCR to reprocess the 5' RACE reads, holding one entry per CDR3 protein. Here the sample spans about 680,000 distinct CDR3 sequences, 49% being singletons. Note on this clonotype: Its antigen is not identified.

This CDR3 is 12 amino acids long. The germline V gene has CDR1 KGHDR and CDR2 SFDVKD. V was trimmed by 3 bases and J by 12 bases, leaving 14 bases between them. The chain employs TRBV24-1 and TRBJ2-7; possible D gene TRBD1, 6 bases. The clonotype comes from a woman aged 60 to 75 in good health. Sample: blood. The CDR3 sequence: CATSDNRARRYF. CDR3 DNA sequence: TGTGCCACCAGTGATAACAGGGCCCGGCGGTACTTC.